Included here is one T cell receptor beta chain sequence, with context. Its antigen is not identified. Reverse transcription of roughly 0.5 to 1 ug RNA was performed with random hexamers. Amplification of TCR beta CDR3 used immunoSEQ multiplex PCR across 54 Vbeta and 13 Jbeta. TCRdb recomputed calls from the immunoSEQ multiplex PCR reads with MiXCR, one row per CDR3 protein. The sample carries roughly 130,000 distinct CDR3 sequences, about 95% recorded once. Sequencing targeted TCR beta in T cells from blood (CD8+ and CD4+). Negative isolation was used for CD8+ and CD4+ T cells and FACS enrichment for TEMRA cells. This sample stems from a study of CD8 T cells in Susac syndrome. Points from the study as a whole: Individuals included in the TCR sequencing and HLA analysis were acknowledged by the study to be relatively few in number.

V lost 3 bases and J lost 4; bases outside the gene matches: 5. Germline CDR1 and CDR2: MGHRA and YSYEKL. The CDR3 runs 15 residues. Sequenced material: CD4+ T cells from PBMCs. The TCR sequence derives from a human donor in good health. The J gene is TRBJ1-5, the V gene TRBV4-1; 8 bases are a match to TRBD1. The CDR3 DNA is TGCGCCAGCAGCCATCCAGGGGGCAGGAATCAGCCCCAGCATTTT. Amino acid sequence: CASSHPGGRNQPQHF.